One and the same sample provided the 20 T cell receptor beta chains below, sequenced in a study of PD-1 blockade in classical Hodgkin lymphoma. Produced via immunoSEQ multiplex PCR; TCRdb's table is partial and in-frame only. The data show more than 140,000 clones, around 73% seen once. Relapse after autologous stem cell transplantation occurred in every patient, and brentuximab vedotin exposure varied. The sample here was peripheral blood mononuclear cells (PBMCs), taken before the second cycle of nivolumab. The receptors were gathered from a human donor with classical Hodgkin lymphoma.

The rearrangement uses TRBV5-5 and TRBJ1-3, with D perhaps matching TRBD1 (6 bases). V was pared by 5 bases and J by 0 bases, with 12 bases between. CDR1 and CDR2 (germline): SGHKS, YYEKEE (reference sequence). The CDR3 length is 15 residues. CDR3 sequence reads: CASSLQGPSGNTIYF. Written as DNA, the CDR3 is TGTGCCAGCAGTCTACAGGGTCCCTCTGGAAACACCATATATTTT.

The genes are TRBV6-5 and TRBJ2-7; weak D call: TRBD1 (5 bases). The CDR3 has 13 residues. Trimming stripped 6 bases from V and 0 bases from J, with 9 bases between. Germline V gene sequence: CDR1 MNHEY, CDR2 SVGAGI. CDR3 sequence: CASSRTPSYEQYF. CDR3 sequence (DNA): TGTGCCAGCAGCCGGACACCCTCCTACGAGCAGTACTTC.

This chain joins TRBV19 and TRBJ1-6; no clear D. The V and J ends lost 4 bases and 2 bases respectively, with 18 bases between them. The CDR3 sequence is 18 residues long. CDR1 LNHDA and CDR2 SQIVND come from the germline V gene (reference sequence). The DNA of the CDR3 is TGTGCCAGTAGTACCCATTGGCCCGCTAGTCCCTATAATTCACCCCTCCACTTT. This codes for CASSTHWPASPYNSPLHF.

This clone was recorded at least ten times. The CDR3, as DNA: TGTGCCAGCAGCTTAGAGTTTGGGCTCACTGAAGCTTTCTTT. Residues: CASSLEFGLTEAFF. The chain employs TRBV7-6 and TRBJ1-1; D is ambiguous. The germline V gene encodes CDR1 SGHVS and CDR2 FNYEAQ. V gave up 1 base and J gave up 4 bases, with 10 bases separating them. The CDR3 extends over 14 amino acids.

This clone appeared once. V gene TRBV4-3 combines with J gene TRBJ2-3, with D possibly being TRBD1 (6 bases). The CDR3 is made up of 15 amino acids. Deletions cut 0 bases from V and 6 bases from J, with 13 bases between. CDR1 is LGHNA, CDR2 YSLEER, per germline. This CDR3 reads CASSQEGARGDTQYF. The CDR3 nucleotides are TGCGCCAGCAGCCAAGAGGGGGCGAGGGGTGATACGCAGTATTTT.

Comments on this clone: The identical CDR3 is also encoded by other nucleotide sequences in the sample. The chain joins TRBV5-1 to TRBJ2-5; no definite D call. This CDR3 spans 12 amino acids. Deletions cut 0 bases from V and 5 bases from J, with 5 bases between. Germline-derived CDR1 and CDR2 are SGHRS and YFSETQ. Here the CDR3 reads CASSLVEETQYF. In nucleotides, the CDR3 is TGCGCCAGCAGCTTGGTGGAGGAGACCCAGTACTTC.

The rearrangement uses TRBV27 and TRBJ2-7, with 12 nucleotides matching TRBD2. This CDR3 region has 16 residues. V dropped 0 bases and J dropped 4; count of bases not matched to a gene: 4. Germline-derived CDR1 and CDR2 are MNHEY and SMNVEV (reference sequence). The CDR3 spells CASSLSPSGRVYEQYF. In nucleotides, the CDR3 is TGTGCCAGCAGTTTATCCCCTAGCGGGAGGGTATACGAGCAGTACTTC.

This clone has a single count. The genes are TRBV18 and TRBJ2-1; 7 nucleotides agree with TRBD1. CDR3 length: 15 residues. CDR1 and CDR2 from the germline V gene are KGHSH and LQKENI. Germline trimming cut 0 bases from V and 8 bases from J; bases unmatched to any gene: 7. In DNA, the CDR3 is TGTGCCAGCTCACCACCGCGACAGGGCAAGGATGAGCAGTTCTTC. It codes for CASSPPRQGKDEQFF.

V and J are TRBV4-1 and TRBJ1-4; 9 nucleotides match TRBD1. This CDR3 has 14 amino acids. J lost 7 bases, V lost 6 bases, and 6 bases had no gene match. The germline V gene encodes CDR1 MGHRA and CDR2 YSYEKL. The CDR3 region has the DNA TGCGCCAGCAGACTGGGACAGGGCGCTGAAAAACTGTTTTTT. It specifies CASRLGQGAEKLFF.

This clone was observed a few times. The chain has TRBV7-3 and TRBJ1-2; 9 bases are shared with TRBD1. The ends lost 4 bases at V and 8 bases at J; junction bases unmatched: 8. The CDR3 length is 14 residues. Germline V CDR1 and CDR2: SGHTA, FQGTGA. CDR3 loop: CASSWTGASGGYTF. CDR3 coding DNA: TGTGCCAGCAGCTGGACAGGGGCAAGCGGAGGCTACACCTTC.

V is TRBV6-5 and J is TRBJ2-7; D call uncertain. The germline V gene encodes CDR1 MNHEY and CDR2 SVGAGI. The length of the CDR3 is 12 residues. V was clipped by 5 bases and J by 4 bases, with 9 bases between them. The CDR3 coding sequence is TGTGCCAGCAGTACCCGTGAGTACGAGCAGTACTTC. Its translation: CASSTREYEQYF.

This chain links TRBV19 with TRBJ1-1; perhaps TRBD1 as D (6 bases). This CDR3 has 13 residues. V shed 2 bases and J shed 3 bases, with 7 bases lying between them. Looked up from germline, CDR1 is LNHDA and CDR2 is SQIVND (reference sequence). The CDR3 here is CASSINRDTEAFF. The CDR3 DNA reads as TGTGCCAGTAGTATAAACAGGGACACTGAAGCTTTCTTT.

This chain uses TRBV5-4 with TRBJ2-5; no definite D call. The ends were cut back, 0 bases at V and 0 bases at J, with 9 bases in the middle. The germline gives CDR1 SGHNT, CDR2 YYREEE (reference sequence). The CDR3 sequence is 15 residues long. The CDR3 is CASSLGRIHQETQYF. The CDR3 bases are TGTGCCAGCAGCTTGGGGCGGATTCACCAAGAGACCCAGTACTTC.

The gene calls are TRBV6-5 and TRBJ1-1; TRBD1 matches 7 bases. The ends lost 4 bases at V and 1 base at J; junction bases unmatched: 6. CDR1 and CDR2 (germline): MNHEY, SVGAGI. The length of the CDR3 is 15 residues. CDR3 coding DNA: TGTGCCAGCAGTTCCAGACAGGGAGCGAACACTGAAGCTTTCTTT. It codes for CASSSRQGANTEAFF.

The chain is built from TRBV9 and TRBJ2-5; unclear D gene. The ends were cut back, 1 base at V and 1 base at J, with 8 bases in the middle. The germline gives CDR1 SGDLS, CDR2 YYNGEE. The CDR3 is 14 amino acids. DNA for the CDR3: TGTGCCAGCAGCGTAACGGAATTCCAAGAGACCCAGTACTTC. It codes for CASSVTEFQETQYF.

V gene TRBV6-6 combines with J gene TRBJ2-1; D gene unclear. Trimming took 6 bases from V and 5 from J, leaving 8 bases between them. CDR3 length: 12 residues. From germline, CDR1 is MNHNY and CDR2 SVGAGI (reference sequence). CDR3 sequence reads: CASRSRNNEQFF. Here the CDR3 DNA reads TGTGCCAGCAGAAGTAGGAACAATGAGCAGTTCTTC.

The V call is TRBV2, the J call TRBJ1-5; D gene uncertain. V was cut by 4 bases and J by 4 bases, with 11 bases left in between. Germline CDR1 and CDR2: SNHLY and FYNNEI. The CDR3 runs to 14 residues. In DNA form, the CDR3 reads TGTGCCAGCAGTGCGCAGGCTAGGAATCAGCCCCAGCATTTT. It is translated as CASSAQARNQPQHF.

This chain connects TRBV19 to TRBJ1-3; the D is unclear. Per germline, CDR1 LNHDA and CDR2 SQIVND (reference sequence). Deletions cut 8 bases from V and 0 bases from J, with 14 bases between. CDR3 length: 15 amino acids. The CDR3 nucleotides read TGTGCCAGTGAAAGGGCCGTGGGCTCTGGAAACACCATATATTTT. Translating gives CASERAVGSGNTIYF.

The chain recombines TRBV5-4 with TRBJ1-4; 7 bases line up with TRBD1. Germline CDR1 and CDR2: SGHNT and YYREEE (reference sequence). CDR3 length: 16 residues. The trim removed 2 bases at V and 8 bases at J, leaving 12 bases unmatched. The CDR3 sequence is CASSLGGGTEREKLFF. CDR3 sequence (DNA): TGTGCCAGCAGCTTAGGGGGAGGGACAGAAAGGGAAAAACTGTTTTTT.

The CDR3 nucleotides are TGTGCCAGCAGCTTAGCGAGCTTTCTCTTCAATGAGCAGTTCTTC. Protein product: CASSLASFLFNEQFF. The chain is built from TRBV7-6 and TRBJ2-1, with D uncertain. From germline, CDR1 is SGHVS and CDR2 FNYEAQ. The CDR3 has 15 amino acids. Trimming stripped 0 bases from V and 6 bases from J, with 12 bases between.